The present TCR beta chain was sequenced within a study of cytomegalovirus exposure and HLA in healthy donors. Trimming cost V 8 bases and J 5 bases, with 12 bases left between them. Germline V gene lookup returns CDR1 MNHNS and CDR2 SASEGT. This CDR3 region has 12 residues. Amplification used 60 Vbeta primers and 13 Jbeta primers. Only in-frame clones appear in the TCRdb table, and some are missing; sequencing was by immunoSEQ multiplex PCR. The sample gives roughly 180,000 clones, around 80% of which show up once; more than 3.5% is in the top ten. This clone was seen a few times. Sequencing input: PBMCs. This clonotype was sampled from a woman in her sixties or seventies in good health and CMV-seropositive. The chain links TRBV6-1 to TRBJ2-5; the D is unclear. CDR3 DNA: TGTGCCAGCCCGGGTTCGGCGGAGACCCAGTACTTC. Amino acid sequence: CASPGSAETQYF.